The clone carrying this T cell receptor (beta chain) was detected once. What it recognizes is unknown. The Oncomine TCR Beta short-read assay generated sequence data from the DNA of cultured CD4+ T cells. TCRdb used MiXCR to reprocess the PCR reads, holding one entry per CDR3 protein. The data contain some 6,800 distinct CDR3 sequences, 70% to 75% of them singletons. This CDR3 spans 16 amino acids. The germline gives CDR1 SGHTA, CDR2 FQGNSA. Trimming removed 1 base from V and 0 bases from J; junction bases left unmatched: 3. This entry is derived from a study of vaccination and CD4 T cells after COVID-19. Study-level information: Samples after vaccination came a median 72 days past dose two, ranging 14 to 241.

Treatment noted: approximately 9-day PBMC culture with coronavirus spike peptide pools or control peptides (ViraFEST assay). This receptor was obtained from a human donor who had recovered from COVID-19. What was sequenced was CD4+ T cells from blood, cultured in vitro. V is TRBV7-2 and J is TRBJ2-4, with 7 bases fitting TRBD1. This CDR3 reads CASSLGTGLAKNIQYF. The CDR3 DNA reads TGTGCCAGCAGCTTAGGGACAGGACTAGCCAAAAACATTCAGTACTTC. Together with reference TRBV7-2 and TRBJ2-4, the CDR3 gives the full variable domain: GAGVSQSPSNKVTEKGKDVELRCDPISGHTALYWYRQSLGQGLEFLIYFQGNSAPDKSGLPSDRFSAERTGGSVSTLTIQRTQQEDSAVYLCASSLGTGLAKNIQYFGAGTRLSVL.